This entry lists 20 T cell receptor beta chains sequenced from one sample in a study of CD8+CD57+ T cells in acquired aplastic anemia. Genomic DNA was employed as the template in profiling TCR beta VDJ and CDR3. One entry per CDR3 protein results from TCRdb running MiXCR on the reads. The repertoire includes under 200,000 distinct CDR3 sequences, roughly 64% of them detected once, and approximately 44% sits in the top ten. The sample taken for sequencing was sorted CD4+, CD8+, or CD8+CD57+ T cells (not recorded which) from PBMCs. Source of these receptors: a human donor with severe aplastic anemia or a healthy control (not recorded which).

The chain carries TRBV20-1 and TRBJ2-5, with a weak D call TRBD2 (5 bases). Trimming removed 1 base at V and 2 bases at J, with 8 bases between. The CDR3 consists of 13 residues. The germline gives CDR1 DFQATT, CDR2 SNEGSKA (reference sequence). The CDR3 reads CSARGPGQETQYF. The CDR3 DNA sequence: TGCAGTGCTAGAGGTCCGGGACAAGAGACCCAGTACTTC.

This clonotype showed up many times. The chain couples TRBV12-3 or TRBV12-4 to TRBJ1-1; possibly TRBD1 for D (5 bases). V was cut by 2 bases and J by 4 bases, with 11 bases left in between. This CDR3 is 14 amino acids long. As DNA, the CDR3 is TGTGCCAGCAGTTTATCCCCAGGGCTCACTGAAGCTTTCTTT. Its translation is CASSLSPGLTEAFF.

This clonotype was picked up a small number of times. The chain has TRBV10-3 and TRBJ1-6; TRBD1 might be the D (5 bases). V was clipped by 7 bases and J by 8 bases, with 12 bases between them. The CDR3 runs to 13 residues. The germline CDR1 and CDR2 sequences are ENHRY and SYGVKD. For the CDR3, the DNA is TGTGCCATCAATGGGGCCTGGGATTCACCCCTCCACTTT. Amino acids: CAINGAWDSPLHF.

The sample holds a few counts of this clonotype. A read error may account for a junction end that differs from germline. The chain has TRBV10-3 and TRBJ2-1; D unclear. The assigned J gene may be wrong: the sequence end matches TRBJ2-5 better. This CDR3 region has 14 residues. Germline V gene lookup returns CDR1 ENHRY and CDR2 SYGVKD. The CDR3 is CAISGQRSQGTQYF. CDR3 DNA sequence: TGTGCCATCAGTGGACAAAGGAGCCAAGGGACCCAGTACTTC.

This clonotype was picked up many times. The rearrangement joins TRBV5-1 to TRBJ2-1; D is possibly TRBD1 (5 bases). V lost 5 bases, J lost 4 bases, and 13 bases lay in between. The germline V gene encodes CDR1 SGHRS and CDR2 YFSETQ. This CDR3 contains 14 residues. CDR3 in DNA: TGCGCCAGCAGTCCGAGACAGCCATACAATGAGCAGTTCTTC. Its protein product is CASSPRQPYNEQFF.

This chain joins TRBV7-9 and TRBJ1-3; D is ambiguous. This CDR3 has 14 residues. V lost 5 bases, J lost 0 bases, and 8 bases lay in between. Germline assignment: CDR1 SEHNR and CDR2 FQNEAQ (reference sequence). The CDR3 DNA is TGTGCCAGCAGCCAAGACTTCTCTGGAAACACCATATATTTT. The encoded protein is CASSQDFSGNTIYF.

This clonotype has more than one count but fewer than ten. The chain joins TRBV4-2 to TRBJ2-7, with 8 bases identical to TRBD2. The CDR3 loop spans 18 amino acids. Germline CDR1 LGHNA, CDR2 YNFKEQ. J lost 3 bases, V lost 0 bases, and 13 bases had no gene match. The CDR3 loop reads CASSQDPSTGGRDYEQYF. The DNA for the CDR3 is TGTGCCAGCAGCCAAGATCCTTCGACGGGGGGGCGCGACTACGAGCAGTACTTC.

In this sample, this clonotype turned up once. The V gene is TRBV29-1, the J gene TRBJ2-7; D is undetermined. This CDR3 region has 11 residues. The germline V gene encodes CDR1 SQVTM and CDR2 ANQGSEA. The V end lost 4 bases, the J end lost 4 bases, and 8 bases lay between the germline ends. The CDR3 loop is CSVVRLYEQYF. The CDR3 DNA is TGCAGCGTTGTACGCTTGTACGAGCAGTACTTC.

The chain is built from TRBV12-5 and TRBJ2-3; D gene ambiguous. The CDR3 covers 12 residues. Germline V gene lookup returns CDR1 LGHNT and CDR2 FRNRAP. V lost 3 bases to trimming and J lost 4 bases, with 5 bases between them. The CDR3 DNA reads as TGTGCTAGTGGTTTCCCAGCAGATACGCAGTATTTT. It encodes CASGFPADTQYF.

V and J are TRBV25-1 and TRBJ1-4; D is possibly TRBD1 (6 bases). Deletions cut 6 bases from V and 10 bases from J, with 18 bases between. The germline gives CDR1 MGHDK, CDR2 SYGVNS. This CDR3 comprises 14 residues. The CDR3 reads CASRRMGAGGKLFF. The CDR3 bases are TGTGCCAGCAGGAGGATGGGGGCGGGAGGAAAACTGTTTTTT.

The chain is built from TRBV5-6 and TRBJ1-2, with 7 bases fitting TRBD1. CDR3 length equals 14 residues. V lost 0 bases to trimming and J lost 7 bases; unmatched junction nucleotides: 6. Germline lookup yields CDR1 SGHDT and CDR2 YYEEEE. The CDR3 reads CASSLGSQGGGYTF. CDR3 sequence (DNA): TGTGCCAGCAGCTTGGGTTCCCAGGGGGGTGGCTACACCTTC.

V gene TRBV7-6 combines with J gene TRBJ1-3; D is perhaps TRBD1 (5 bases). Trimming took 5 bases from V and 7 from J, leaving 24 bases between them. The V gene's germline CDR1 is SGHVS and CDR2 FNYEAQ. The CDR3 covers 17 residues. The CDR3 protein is CASSTQNATAPGNTIYF. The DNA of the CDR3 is TGTGCCAGCAGCACACAGAATGCGACAGCCCCAGGGAACACCATATATTTT.

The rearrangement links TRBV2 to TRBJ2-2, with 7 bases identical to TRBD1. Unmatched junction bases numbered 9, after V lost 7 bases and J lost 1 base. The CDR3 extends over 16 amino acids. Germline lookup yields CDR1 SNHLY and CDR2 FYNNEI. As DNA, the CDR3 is TGTGCCAGCATGATGGAAGGACAGGAGAACACCGGGGAGCTGTTTTTT. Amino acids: CASMMEGQENTGELFF. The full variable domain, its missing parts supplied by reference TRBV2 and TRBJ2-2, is EPEVTQTPSHQVTQMGQEVILRCVPISNHLYFYWYRQILGQKVEFLVSFYNNEISEKSEIFDDQFSVERPDGSNFTLKIRSTKLEDSAMYFCASMMEGQENTGELFFGEGSRLTVL.

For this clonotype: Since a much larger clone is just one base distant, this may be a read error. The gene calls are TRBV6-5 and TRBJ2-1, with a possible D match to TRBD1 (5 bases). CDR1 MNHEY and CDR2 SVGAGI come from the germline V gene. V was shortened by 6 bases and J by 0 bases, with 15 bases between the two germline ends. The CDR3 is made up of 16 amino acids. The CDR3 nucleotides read TGTGCCAGCAGGTTGACAGTGGGAAGCTCCTACAATGAGCAGTTCTTC. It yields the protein CASRLTVGSSYNEQFF.

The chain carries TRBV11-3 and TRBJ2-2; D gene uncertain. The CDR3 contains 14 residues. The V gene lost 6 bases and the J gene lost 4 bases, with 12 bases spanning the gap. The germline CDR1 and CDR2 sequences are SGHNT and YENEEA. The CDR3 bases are TGTGCCAGCAGTTTCGGGTCCCTCACCGGGGAGCTGTTTTTT. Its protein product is CASSFGSLTGELFF.

The CDR3 DNA reads as TGTGCCAGCAGCATGGGTGGCTCTGGGGCCAACGTCCTGACTTTC. Encoded protein: CASSMGGSGANVLTF. V usage is TRBV7-3 and J usage is TRBJ2-6; D gene uncertain. Trimming shortened V by 5 bases and J by 0 bases, and 8 bases separated the two germline ends. Germline V lookup: CDR1 SGHTA, CDR2 FQGTGA. The CDR3 contains 15 residues.

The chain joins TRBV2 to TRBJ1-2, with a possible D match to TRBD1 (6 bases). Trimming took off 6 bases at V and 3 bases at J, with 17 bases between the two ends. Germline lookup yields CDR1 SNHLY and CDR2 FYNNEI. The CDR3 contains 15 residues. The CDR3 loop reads CASRPTGLQDYGYTF. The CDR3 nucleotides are TGTGCCAGCAGGCCTACAGGGCTTCAAGACTATGGCTACACCTTC.

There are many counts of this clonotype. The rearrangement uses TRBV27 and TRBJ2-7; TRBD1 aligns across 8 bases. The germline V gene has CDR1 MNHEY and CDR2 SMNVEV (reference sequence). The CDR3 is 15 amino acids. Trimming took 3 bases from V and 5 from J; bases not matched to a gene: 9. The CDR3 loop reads CASSLGTGSVHEQYF. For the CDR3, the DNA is TGTGCCAGCAGTTTGGGGACAGGATCGGTTCACGAGCAGTACTTC.

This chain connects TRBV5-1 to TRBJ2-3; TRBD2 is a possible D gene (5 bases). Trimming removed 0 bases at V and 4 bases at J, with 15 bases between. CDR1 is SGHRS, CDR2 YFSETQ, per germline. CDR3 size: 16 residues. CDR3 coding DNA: TGCGCCAGCAGCTTGGCCATTTTGGAGGCCTCAGATACGCAGTATTTT. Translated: CASSLAILEASDTQYF.

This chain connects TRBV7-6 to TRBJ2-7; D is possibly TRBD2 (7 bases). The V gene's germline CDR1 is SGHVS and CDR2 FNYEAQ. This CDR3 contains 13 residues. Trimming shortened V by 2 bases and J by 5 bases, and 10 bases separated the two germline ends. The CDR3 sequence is CASSLRGANEQYF. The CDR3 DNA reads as TGTGCCAGCAGCTTACGGGGGGCGAACGAGCAGTACTTC.